A selection of T cell receptor beta chains follows, all from one sample in a study of blood T cell repertoires in COVID-19. The method was immunoSEQ multiplex PCR; TCRdb's version includes in-frame clones alone and lacks a portion of them. Of over 200,000 clones listed, about 90% are singletons. Sequencing was performed on peripheral blood. The source of these receptors is a man aged 35-49 years with active or convalescent COVID-19. Both conserved end residues are part of each CDR3. Each record gives: D gene, clone size, J gene, V gene, CDR3 protein, CDR3 DNA. The D gene is left open where the match is weak. Only some rows state a clone size, as once, few, many or a class for expanded clones.

d_call: TRBD2
clone_size: once
j_call: TRBJ2-1
v_call: TRBV19
cdr3_aa: CASSGRTSGSYNEQFF
cdr3_nt: TGTGCCAGTAGTGGAAGGACTAGCGGTTCCTACAATGAGCAGTTCTTC

d_call: TRBD1
clone_size: NA
j_call: TRBJ1-5
v_call: TRBV2
cdr3_aa: CASRPGQGHQPQHF
cdr3_nt: TGTGCCAGCAGACCCGGACAGGGGCATCAGCCCCAGCATTTT

d_call: TRBD1
clone_size: NA
j_call: TRBJ1-4
v_call: TRBV27
cdr3_aa: CASSSRTGMEKLFF
cdr3_nt: TGTGCCAGCAGCTCACGGACAGGGATGGAAAAACTGTTTTTT

d_call: NA
clone_size: NA
j_call: TRBJ1-1
v_call: TRBV19
cdr3_aa: CASSIFPGLNTEAFF
cdr3_nt: TGTGCCAGTAGTATCTTTCCAGGATTGAACACTGAAGCTTTCTTT

d_call: TRBD1
clone_size: NA
j_call: TRBJ1-2
v_call: TRBV29-1
cdr3_aa: CSVGQNDRGGWYTF
cdr3_nt: TGCAGCGTTGGACAAAATGACAGGGGAGGATGGTACACCTTC

d_call: NA
clone_size: NA
j_call: TRBJ2-5
v_call: TRBV12-3/TRBV12-4
cdr3_aa: CASSLRGQETQYF
cdr3_nt: TGTGCCAGCAGTTTGCGGGGTCAAGAGACCCAGTACTTC

d_call: NA
clone_size: NA
j_call: TRBJ2-7
v_call: TRBV5-1
cdr3_aa: CASSLLAQDYEQYF
cdr3_nt: TGCGCCAGCAGCTTGCTGGCACAAGACTACGAGCAGTACTTC

d_call: NA
clone_size: NA
j_call: TRBJ2-2
v_call: TRBV7-2
cdr3_aa: CASSLALGGPGTGELFF
cdr3_nt: TGTGCCAGCAGCTTAGCTCTCGGGGGTCCGGGCACCGGGGAGCTGTTTTTT

d_call: NA
clone_size: NA
j_call: TRBJ2-7
v_call: TRBV2
cdr3_aa: CASKKRTDSYEQYF
cdr3_nt: TGTGCCAGCAAAAAGAGGACAGACTCCTACGAGCAGTACTTC

d_call: NA
clone_size: NA
j_call: TRBJ2-7
v_call: TRBV6-5
cdr3_aa: CASSNRVDYEQYF
cdr3_nt: TGTGCCAGCAGTAACAGGGTGGACTACGAGCAGTACTTC

d_call: NA
clone_size: NA
j_call: TRBJ1-5
v_call: TRBV14
cdr3_aa: CASRLTGSQPQHF
cdr3_nt: TGTGCCAGCAGGCTTACAGGGAGCCAGCCCCAGCATTTT

d_call: NA
clone_size: NA
j_call: TRBJ1-6
v_call: TRBV2
cdr3_aa: CASSRQAGVVSPLHF
cdr3_nt: TGTGCCAGCAGCCGTCAGGCAGGGGTAGTTTCACCCCTCCACTTT

d_call: TRBD1
clone_size: NA
j_call: TRBJ1-5
v_call: TRBV6-4
cdr3_aa: CASSDLQGQPQHF
cdr3_nt: TGTGCCAGCAGTGACTTACAGGGGCAGCCCCAGCATTTT

d_call: NA
clone_size: NA
j_call: TRBJ1-4
v_call: TRBV5-1
cdr3_aa: CASSPRGYRLFF
cdr3_nt: TGCGCCAGCAGCCCGAGGGGGTATAGACTGTTTTTT

d_call: NA
clone_size: NA
j_call: TRBJ2-7
v_call: TRBV7-2
cdr3_aa: CASSLAPPQRREQYF
cdr3_nt: TGTGCCAGCAGCTTAGCGCCCCCTCAGAGGAGAGAGCAGTACTTC

d_call: NA
clone_size: NA
j_call: TRBJ2-2
v_call: TRBV6-5
cdr3_aa: CASSYVLGANTGELFF
cdr3_nt: TGTGCCAGCAGTTACGTGCTAGGAGCGAACACCGGGGAGCTGTTTTTT

d_call: NA
clone_size: NA
j_call: TRBJ2-7
v_call: TRBV15
cdr3_aa: CATSRAAAILSYEQYF
cdr3_nt: TGTGCCACCAGCAGGGCAGCGGCAATTCTCTCCTACGAGCAGTACTTC

d_call: NA
clone_size: NA
j_call: TRBJ1-3
v_call: TRBV4-1
cdr3_aa: CASSQRSGPNTIYF
cdr3_nt: TGCGCCAGCAGCCAAAGATCAGGTCCAAACACCATATATTTT

d_call: NA
clone_size: once
j_call: TRBJ1-1
v_call: TRBV28
cdr3_aa: CASSRNPIEAFF
cdr3_nt: TGTGCCAGCAGCCGTAATCCTATCGAAGCTTTCTTT

d_call: NA
clone_size: NA
j_call: TRBJ1-6
v_call: TRBV19
cdr3_aa: CASSIGTMTNSPLHF
cdr3_nt: TGTGCCAGTAGTATCGGGACAATGACTAATTCACCCCTCCACTTT

d_call: NA
clone_size: NA
j_call: TRBJ2-3
v_call: TRBV4-1
cdr3_aa: CASRLRIGPSRTDTQYF
cdr3_nt: TGCGCCAGCAGGCTGCGCATCGGGCCTAGCCGCACAGATACGCAGTATTTT

d_call: TRBD1
clone_size: NA
j_call: TRBJ1-4
v_call: TRBV2
cdr3_aa: CASSENRGDEKLFF
cdr3_nt: TGTGCCAGCAGTGAAAACAGGGGCGATGAAAAACTGTTTTTT

d_call: TRBD1
clone_size: NA
j_call: TRBJ1-5
v_call: TRBV2
cdr3_aa: CASSEAPTGAQPQHF
cdr3_nt: TGTGCCAGCAGTGAAGCGCCGACAGGGGCTCAGCCCCAGCATTTT

d_call: NA
clone_size: NA
j_call: TRBJ2-1
v_call: TRBV15
cdr3_aa: CATSSRRWDEQFF
cdr3_nt: TGTGCCACCAGCAGTAGGAGGTGGGATGAGCAGTTCTTC

d_call: TRBD2
clone_size: NA
j_call: TRBJ2-2
v_call: TRBV28
cdr3_aa: CASSFARIWGLAENTGELFF
cdr3_nt: TGTGCCAGCAGTTTCGCACGGATATGGGGACTAGCGGAAAACACCGGGGAGCTGTTTTTT